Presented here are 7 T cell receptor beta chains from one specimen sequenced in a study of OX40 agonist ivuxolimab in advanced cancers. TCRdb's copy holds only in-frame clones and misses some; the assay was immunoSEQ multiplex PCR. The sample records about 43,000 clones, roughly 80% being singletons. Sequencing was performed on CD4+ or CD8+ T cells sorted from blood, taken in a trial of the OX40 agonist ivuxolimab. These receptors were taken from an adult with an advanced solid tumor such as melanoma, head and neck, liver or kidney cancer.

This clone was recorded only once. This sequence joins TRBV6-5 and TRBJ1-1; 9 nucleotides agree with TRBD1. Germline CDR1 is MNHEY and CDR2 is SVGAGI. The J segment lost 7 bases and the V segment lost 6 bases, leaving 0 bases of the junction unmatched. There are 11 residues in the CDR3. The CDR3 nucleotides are TGTGCCAGCAGGGACAGGGGTGAAGCTTTCTTT. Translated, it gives CASRDRGEAFF.

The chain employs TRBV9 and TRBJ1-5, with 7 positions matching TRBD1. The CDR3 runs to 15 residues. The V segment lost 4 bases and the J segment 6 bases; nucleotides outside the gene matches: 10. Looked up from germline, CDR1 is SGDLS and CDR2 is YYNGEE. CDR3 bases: TGTGCCAGCAGCCCCAGAGCGACAGGGAGTCAGCCCCAGCATTTT. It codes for CASSPRATGSQPQHF.

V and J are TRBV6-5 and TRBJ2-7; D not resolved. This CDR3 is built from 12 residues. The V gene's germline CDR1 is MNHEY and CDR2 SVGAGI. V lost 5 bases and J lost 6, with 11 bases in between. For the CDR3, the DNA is TGTGCCAGCAGTCAAGGAACATCCGAGCAGTACTTC. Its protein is CASSQGTSEQYF.

As DNA, the CDR3 is TGCACCAGCAGCCAAGTGTGTCATCCGAGCACAGATACGCAGTATTTT. Its translation is CTSSQVCHPSTDTQYF. This chain connects TRBV1 to TRBJ2-3. TRBV1 is a pseudogene. The CDR3 spans 16 residues.

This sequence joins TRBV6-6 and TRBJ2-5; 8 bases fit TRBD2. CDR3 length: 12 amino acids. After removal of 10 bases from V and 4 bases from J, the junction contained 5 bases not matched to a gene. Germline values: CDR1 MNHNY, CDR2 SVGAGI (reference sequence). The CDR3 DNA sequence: TGTGCCACTCAAGCGGGAGCAGAGACCCAGTACTTC. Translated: CATQAGAETQYF.

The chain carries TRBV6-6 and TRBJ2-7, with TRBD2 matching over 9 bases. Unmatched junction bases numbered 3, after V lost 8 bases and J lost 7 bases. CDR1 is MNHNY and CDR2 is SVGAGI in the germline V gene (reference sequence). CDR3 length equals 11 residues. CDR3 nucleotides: TGTGCCAGCGCGGGGGGGCGGGAGCAGTACTTC. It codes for CASAGGREQYF.

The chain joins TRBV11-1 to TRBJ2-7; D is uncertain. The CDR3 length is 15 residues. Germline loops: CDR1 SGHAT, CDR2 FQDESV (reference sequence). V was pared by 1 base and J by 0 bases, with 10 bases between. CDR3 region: CASSLDQTASYEQYF. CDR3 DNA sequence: TGTGCCAGCAGCTTAGACCAAACCGCCTCCTACGAGCAGTACTTC.